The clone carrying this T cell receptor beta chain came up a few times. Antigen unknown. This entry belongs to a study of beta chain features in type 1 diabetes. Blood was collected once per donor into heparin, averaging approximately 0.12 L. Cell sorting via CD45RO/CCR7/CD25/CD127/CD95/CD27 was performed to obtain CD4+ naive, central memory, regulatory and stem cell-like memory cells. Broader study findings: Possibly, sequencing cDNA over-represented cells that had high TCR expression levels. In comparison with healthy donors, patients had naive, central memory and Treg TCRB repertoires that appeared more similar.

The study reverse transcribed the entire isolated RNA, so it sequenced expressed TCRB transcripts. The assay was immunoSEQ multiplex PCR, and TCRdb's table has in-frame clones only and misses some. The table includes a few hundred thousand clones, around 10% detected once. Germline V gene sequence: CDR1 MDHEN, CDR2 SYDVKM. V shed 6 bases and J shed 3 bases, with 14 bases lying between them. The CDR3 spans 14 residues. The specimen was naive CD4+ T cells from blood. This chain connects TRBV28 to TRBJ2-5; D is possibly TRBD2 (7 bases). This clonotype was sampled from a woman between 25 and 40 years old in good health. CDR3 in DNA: TGTGCCAGCAGGCAGGGGAGGGGTGAAGAGACCCAGTACTTC. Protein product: CASRQGRGEETQYF.